Below, 19 T cell receptor beta chains from the same sample are listed, as sequenced in a study of cytomegalovirus exposure and HLA in healthy donors. Produced via immunoSEQ multiplex PCR; TCRdb's table is partial and in-frame only. The sample holds 150,000 to 180,000 clones, 75% to 90% seen once. The sample comprised PBMCs. These receptors all stem from a man in his late teens or twenties in good health and CMV-seropositive.

V is TRBV25-1 and J is TRBJ1-2, with 8 bases identical to TRBD1. The J segment lost 7 bases and the V segment lost 2 bases, leaving 0 bases of the junction unmatched. Germline-derived CDR1 and CDR2 are MGHDK and SYGVNS. This CDR3 contains 12 residues. CDR3: CASSETGGGYTF. CDR3 nucleotide sequence: TGTGCCAGCAGTGAAACAGGGGGTGGCTACACCTTC.

This chain joins TRBV5-6 and TRBJ1-2; 10 bases align to TRBD1. The trim removed 4 bases at V and 6 bases at J, leaving 15 bases unmatched. The CDR3 is 17 amino acids. Germline lookup yields CDR1 SGHDT and CDR2 YYEEEE. The CDR3 DNA reads as TGTGCCAGCAGCCCAGACAGGGGGCCCTTCCTTCCACATGGCTACACCTTC. Translating gives CASSPDRGPFLPHGYTF. The whole variable domain, filled in from reference TRBV5-6 and TRBJ1-2, reads DAGVTQSPTHLIKTRGQQVTLRCSPKSGHDTVSWYQQALGQGPQFIFQYYEEEERQRGNFPDRFSGHQFPNYSSELNVNALLLGDSALYLCASSPDRGPFLPHGYTFGSGTRLTVV.

J is TRBJ1-1 and V is TRBV5-1; 7 bases are shared with TRBD1. CDR3 size: 16 residues. Germline CDR1 is SGHRS and CDR2 is YFSETQ. Germline trimming cut 0 bases from V and 1 base from J; bases unmatched to any gene: 6. The DNA for the CDR3 is TGCGCCAGCAGCTTGGGACAGGGTTTTTGGAACACTGAAGCTTTCTTT. Its protein is CASSLGQGFWNTEAFF.

The rearrangement joins TRBV7-2 to TRBJ2-7; 9 bases are shared with TRBD1. CDR1 SGHTA and CDR2 FQGNSA come from the germline V gene. The CDR3 runs to 15 residues. The V gene end was trimmed by 1 base and the J gene end by 3 bases; junction bases not matched to a gene: 4. The CDR3 sequence: CASSLGDRGNYEQYF. Written as DNA, the CDR3 is TGTGCCAGCAGCTTAGGTGACAGGGGGAACTACGAGCAGTACTTC.

The chain has TRBV6-1 and TRBJ1-5; D is unclear. The CDR3 spans 14 residues. V lost 7 bases to trimming and J lost 1 base, with 11 bases between them. Germline CDR1 reads MNHNS; CDR2 reads SASEGT. The CDR3: CASTLRGSNQPQHF. The CDR3 DNA reads TGTGCCAGCACCCTGCGAGGGAGCAATCAGCCCCAGCATTTT.

The genes are TRBV29-1 and TRBJ2-3; 7 bases are a match to TRBD1. CDR1 is SQVTM and CDR2 is ANQGSEA in the germline V gene. The J segment lost 2 bases and the V segment lost 5 bases, leaving 7 bases of the junction unmatched. There are 14 residues in the CDR3. The CDR3 is CSVRSGGSTDTQYF. The CDR3 DNA follows: TGCAGCGTTAGGTCAGGGGGTTCCACAGATACGCAGTATTTT.

The chain links TRBV7-6 to TRBJ1-1, with D hard to call. The CDR3 runs 16 residues. V was cut by 5 bases and J by 1 base, with 17 bases left in between. From germline, CDR1 is SGHVS and CDR2 FNYEAQ. CDR3 amino acids: CASSPTPTGKNTEAFF. The CDR3 bases are TGTGCCAGCAGCCCGACCCCGACGGGGAAGAACACTGAAGCTTTCTTT.

V gene TRBV15 combines with J gene TRBJ1-5; D is possibly TRBD1 (6 bases). This CDR3 is 15 amino acids long. Looked up from germline, CDR1 is LNHNV and CDR2 is YYDKDF (reference sequence). V lost 4 bases, J lost 1 base, and 11 bases lay in between. The CDR3 nucleotides are TGTGCCACCAGCATAACAGGGCTCAGCAATCAGCCCCAGCATTTT. Translated: CATSITGLSNQPQHF. The entire variable domain, with the rest obtained from reference TRBV15 and TRBJ1-5, is as follows: DAMVIQNPRYQVTQFGKPVTLSCSQTLNHNVMYWYQQKSSQAPKLLFHYYDKDFNNEADTPDNFQSRRPNTSFCFLDIRSPGLGDTAMYLCATSITGLSNQPQHFGDGTRLSIL.

The rearrangement uses TRBV5-1 and TRBJ2-2, with D hard to call. Trimming cost V 2 bases and J 1 base, with 6 bases left between them. The germline gives CDR1 SGHRS, CDR2 YFSETQ. CDR3 length: 14 amino acids. CDR3: CASSLNMNTGELFF. The CDR3 nucleotides are TGCGCCAGCAGCTTAAACATGAACACCGGGGAGCTGTTTTTT.

This clone appeared a few times. The rearrangement joins TRBV6-5 to TRBJ1-4, with unresolved D. Germline CDR1 MNHEY, CDR2 SVGAGI. This CDR3 has 15 amino acids. Between the trimmed V and J ends, which lost 1 base and 0 bases, there was a span of 6 bases. In DNA form, the CDR3 reads TGTGCCAGCAGTTACTTTGGAGCAACTAATGAAAAACTGTTTTTT. Translation: CASSYFGATNEKLFF.

This clone was found a few times. V usage is TRBV7-9 and J usage is TRBJ2-5, with 8 bases fitting TRBD1. CDR1 is SEHNR, CDR2 FQNEAQ, per germline (reference sequence). V was pared by 4 bases and J by 4 bases, with 2 bases of the junction left unmatched. This CDR3 contains 13 residues. DNA of the CDR3: TGTGCCAGCAGCTGGACAGGGTCAGAGACCCAGTACTTC. It encodes CASSWTGSETQYF. Complete variable domain (other parts from reference TRBV7-9 and TRBJ2-5): DTGVSQNPRHKITKRGQNVTFRCDPISEHNRLYWYRQTLGQGPEFLTYFQNEAQLEKSRLLSDRFSAERPKGSFSTLEIQRTEQGDSAMYLCASSWTGSETQYFGPGTRLLVL.

The chain has TRBV4-1 and TRBJ2-7; 10 bases agree with TRBD1. The CDR3 is made up of 15 amino acids. J lost 4 bases, V lost 1 base, and 4 bases had no gene match. Per the germline V gene, CDR1 is MGHRA and CDR2 is YSYEKL. CDR3 nucleotide sequence: TGCGCCAGCAGCCAAGCCGGGACAGGGGTGTACGAGCAGTACTTC. It encodes CASSQAGTGVYEQYF.

This chain joins TRBV2 and TRBJ2-6, with D tentatively TRBD2 (5 bases). This CDR3 comprises 14 residues. Deletions cut 5 bases from V and 2 bases from J, with 7 bases between. Germline CDR1 reads SNHLY; CDR2 reads FYNNEI. The DNA for the CDR3 is TGTGCCAGCAGTCGGGAAGCTGGGGCCAACGTCCTGACTTTC. This gives the protein CASSREAGANVLTF. Combining the CDR3 with reference TRBV2 and TRBJ2-6 gives the whole variable domain EPEVTQTPSHQVTQMGQEVILRCVPISNHLYFYWYRQILGQKVEFLVSFYNNEISEKSEIFDDQFSVERPDGSNFTLKIRSTKLEDSAMYFCASSREAGANVLTFGAGSRLTVL.

This chain joins TRBV7-2 and TRBJ2-3, with 11 bases identical to TRBD2. The germline V gene has CDR1 SGHTA and CDR2 FQGNSA. Trimming took 0 bases from V and 6 from J; bases not matched to a gene: 2. The length of the CDR3 is 15 residues. The CDR3 DNA reads TGTGCCAGCAGCTTAGCTAGCGGGGGGGGCGATACGCAGTATTTT. It translates to CASSLASGGGDTQYF.

The rearrangement links TRBV12-1 to TRBJ2-1; TRBD2 was called by the table and not checked on the DNA. TRBV12-1 corresponds to a pseudogene. The CDR3 runs to 17 residues. The CDR3: CASSSAGTSGTYNEQFF. DNA of the CDR3: TGTGCCAGCAGCTCAGCCGGGACTAGCGGCACCTACAATGAGCAGTTCTTC.

The chain combines TRBV11-2 with TRBJ1-2; D gene uncertain. This CDR3 contains 11 residues. From germline, CDR1 is SGHAT and CDR2 FQNNGV. Trimming left V 4 bases short and J 3 bases short, with 3 bases between. The CDR3 loop reads CASSSYYGYTF. The DNA of the CDR3 is TGTGCCAGCAGCTCTTACTATGGCTACACCTTC. Supplemented by reference TRBV11-2 and TRBJ1-2, the full variable domain reads EAGVAQSPRYKIIEKRQSVAFWCNPISGHATLYWYQQILGQGPKLLIQFQNNGVVDDSQLPKDRFSAERLKGVDSTLKIQPAKLEDSAVYLCASSSYYGYTFGSGTRLTVV.

V is TRBV6-5 and J is TRBJ2-2, with TRBD2 matching 8 bases. V lost 0 bases and J lost 3; bases outside the gene matches: 0. This CDR3 contains 15 residues. The germline CDR1 and CDR2 sequences are MNHEY and SVGAGI. CDR3 sequence (DNA): TGTGCCAGCAGTTACTCGCGGGGGGACACCGGGGAGCTGTTTTTT. As protein: CASSYSRGDTGELFF.

V and J are TRBV10-3 and TRBJ2-1; tentatively, D is TRBD2 (6 bases). CDR3 length: 17 amino acids. V dropped 4 bases and J dropped 5 bases, with 21 bases sitting between them. Germline V gives CDR1 ENHRY, CDR2 SYGVKD. This chain's CDR3 is CAISGSPSDPAHNEQFF. As DNA, the CDR3 is TGTGCCATCAGTGGGTCTCCTAGCGACCCCGCCCACAATGAGCAGTTCTTC.

On this clone itself: The germline gene is not matched at one end of the junction; a read error may be the cause. The chain employs TRBV6-6 and TRBJ2-1; the match to TRBD2 covers 7 bases. The CDR3 spans 12 residues. Germline values: CDR1 MNHNY, CDR2 SVGAGI (reference sequence). CDR3 coding DNA: TGTGCCAGCAGTAGTCTAGCGGATGAACAGTTCTTC. It encodes CASSSLADEQFF.